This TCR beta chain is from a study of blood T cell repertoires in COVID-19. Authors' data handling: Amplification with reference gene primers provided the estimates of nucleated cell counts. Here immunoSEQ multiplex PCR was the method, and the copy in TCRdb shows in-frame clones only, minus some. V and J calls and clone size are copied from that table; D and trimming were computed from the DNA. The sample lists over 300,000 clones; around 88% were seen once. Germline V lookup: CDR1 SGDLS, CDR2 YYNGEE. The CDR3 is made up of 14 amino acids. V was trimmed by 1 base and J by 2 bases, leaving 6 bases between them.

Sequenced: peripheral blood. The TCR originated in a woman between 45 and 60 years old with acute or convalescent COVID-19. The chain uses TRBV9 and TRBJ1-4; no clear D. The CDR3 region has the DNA TGTGCCAGCAGCGTACGAGGGACTAATGAAAAACTGTTTTTT. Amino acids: CASSVRGTNEKLFF.